The entry below describes one T cell receptor (beta chain). No antigen is known for it. The CDR3 has 16 residues. CDR1 is SGHRS, CDR2 YFSETQ, per germline. The junction had 12 bases not matched to a gene; V was cut back by 4 bases and J by 5 bases. TCRalpha and TCRbeta libraries used 5'RACE with constant-segment primers and UMIs. TCRdb itself ran the 5' RACE reads through MiXCR, one entry per CDR3 protein. The sample contains roughly 89,000 distinct CDR3 sequences, less than 15% of which appear only once. The sample originates from a study of T-cell memory formation after mild COVID-19. Findings of the study overall: CD4+ contracting clones were mainly CM and EM; CD8+ ones, EMRA. Balance between CD4 and CD8 was seen in clones contracting day 15 to 85, and a CD4+ lean was seen in later expanders. That cross-reactive memory joined was suggested by some responding clones appearing in pre-infection memory.

The TCR was taken from an adult woman who had mild COVID-19 (a few samples of this study predate the infection). Cell type and time point are not known. The V gene is TRBV5-1, the J gene TRBJ2-7; 10 bases map to TRBD1. Sequenced: PBMCs or a T cell subset sorted from them (not recorded which). The CDR3: CASSPTEDRGSHEQYF. CDR3 nucleotides: TGCGCCAGCAGCCCTACTGAGGACAGGGGGTCTCACGAGCAGTACTTC. Based on the CDR3 plus reference TRBV5-1 and TRBJ2-7, the full variable domain is KAGVTQTPRYLIKTRGQQVTLSCSPISGHRSVSWYQQTPGQGLQFLFEYFSETQRNKGNFPGRFSGRQFSNSRSEMNVSTLELGDSALYLCASSPTEDRGSHEQYFGPGTRLTVT.